These 20 T cell receptor beta chains were all obtained from the same sample, sequenced in a study of blood T cell repertoires in COVID-19. Method: immunoSEQ multiplex PCR; TCRdb's copy keeps in-frame clones and lacks some. The profile covers 120,000 or so clones, with over 75% appearing a single time and approximately 8.1% taken by the ten largest. The sample was peripheral blood. Receptors originate from a man between 45 and 60 years old with acute or convalescent COVID-19.

The V and J genes are TRBV2 and TRBJ2-3, with 13 bases aligning to TRBD2. This CDR3 has 15 residues. Looked up from germline, CDR1 is SNHLY and CDR2 is FYNNEI. V shed 11 bases and J 4 bases; nucleotides not matched to a gene: 9. The CDR3 protein is CAGTSGRGGADTQYF. The CDR3 DNA sequence: TGTGCCGGTACTAGCGGGAGGGGAGGAGCAGATACGCAGTATTTT.

V gene TRBV6-6 combines with J gene TRBJ2-5; 10 nucleotides align to TRBD1. Germline CDR1 MNHNY, CDR2 SVGAGI (reference sequence). CDR3 length equals 15 residues. Trimming at V came to 2 bases and at J to 7 bases, leaving 7 bases not matched to a gene. The CDR3 here is CASSYPDRGKGTQYF. The CDR3 region has the DNA TGTGCCAGCAGTTACCCGGACAGGGGGAAGGGGACCCAGTACTTC.

The gene calls are TRBV6-5 and TRBJ1-5, with TRBD1 identical over 8 bases. Germline V lookup: CDR1 MNHEY, CDR2 SVGAGI. The CDR3 contains 14 residues. V dropped 10 bases and J dropped 4; count of bases not matched to a gene: 9. DNA of the CDR3: TGTGCCATCCAGGGGGCAGGGGGAAATCAGCCCCAGCATTTT. As protein: CAIQGAGGNQPQHF.

This clone has just one count. The chain uses TRBV6-1 and TRBJ1-6; 8 bases fit TRBD1. The CDR3 has 17 amino acids. Looked up from germline, CDR1 is MNHNS and CDR2 is SASEGT. J gave up 6 bases and V 4 bases, and 11 bases lay outside the gene matches. CDR3 DNA: TGTGCCAGCAGTGGTTCGTGGACAGGGCAGGCTAATTCACCCCTCCACTTT. Protein sequence: CASSGSWTGQANSPLHF.

V and J are TRBV9 and TRBJ2-7; D perhaps matches TRBD1 (6 bases). This CDR3 spans 14 amino acids. Per germline, CDR1 SGDLS and CDR2 YYNGEE. The germline V and J ends were trimmed by 2 bases and 1 base, with 10 bases remaining between them. The CDR3 reads CASSVLDSSYEQYF. As DNA, the CDR3 is TGTGCCAGCAGCGTCCTGGACAGTTCCTACGAGCAGTACTTC.

The chain couples TRBV7-2 to TRBJ2-2; D unresolved. Germline V gene lookup returns CDR1 SGHTA and CDR2 FQGNSA. The CDR3 contains 14 residues. Trimming took 2 bases from V and 1 from J, leaving 5 bases between them. The CDR3: CASSLSKNTGELFF. The CDR3, as DNA: TGTGCCAGCAGCTTAAGCAAGAACACCGGGGAGCTGTTTTTT.

The chain couples TRBV27 to TRBJ2-2; 8 nucleotides line up with TRBD2. CDR3 length: 14 residues. The germline V gene encodes CDR1 MNHEY and CDR2 SMNVEV (reference sequence). Trimming at V came to 5 bases and at J to 6 bases, leaving 5 bases not matched to a gene. The CDR3 loop is CASSPGLAPGELFF. DNA of the CDR3: TGTGCCAGCAGTCCAGGACTAGCTCCCGGGGAGCTGTTTTTT.

The chain joins TRBV10-3 to TRBJ1-2; unclear D gene. Looked up from germline, CDR1 is ENHRY and CDR2 is SYGVKD. The CDR3 contains 15 residues. Trimming removed 2 bases at V and 10 bases at J, with 20 bases between. The CDR3 nucleotides are TGTGCCATCAGTGAGCCTGTTATCGGGGATCAATCCTACACCTTC. Translated: CAISEPVIGDQSYTF.

The chain recombines TRBV2 with TRBJ1-5; 11 bases fit TRBD1. The length of the CDR3 is 17 residues. The J segment lost 0 bases and the V segment lost 4 bases, leaving 5 bases of the junction unmatched. Germline assignment: CDR1 SNHLY and CDR2 FYNNEI. The CDR3 DNA sequence: TGTGCCAGCAGTGGGACAGGGGGCCCCTATAGCAATCAGCCCCAGCATTTT. Amino acid sequence: CASSGTGGPYSNQPQHF.

The chain employs TRBV6-6 and TRBJ1-1; 7 nucleotides align to TRBD1. Germline-derived CDR1 and CDR2 are MNHNY and SVGAGI (reference sequence). The CDR3 runs 15 residues. The V segment lost 7 bases and the J segment 0 bases; nucleotides outside the gene matches: 8. The DNA for the CDR3 is TGTGCCAGCAAGAAGGGACAGCAGATGAACACTGAAGCTTTCTTT. Its protein is CASKKGQQMNTEAFF.

V and J are TRBV6-6 and TRBJ2-3, with 8 positions matching TRBD2. This CDR3 has 16 amino acids. Trimming at V came to 0 bases and at J to 2 bases, leaving 4 bases not matched to a gene. From germline, CDR1 is MNHNY and CDR2 SVGAGI (reference sequence). The CDR3 sequence is CASSYSSGIDTDTQYF. The CDR3 region has the DNA TGTGCCAGCAGTTACTCTAGCGGGATTGACACAGATACGCAGTATTTT.

This clone was seen more than once but under ten times. The chain links TRBV16 to TRBJ1-1, with D maybe TRBD1 (5 bases). Germline V gene data show CDR1 as KGHSY and CDR2 as FQNENV. This CDR3 spans 13 amino acids. Trimming pared 1 base from V and 8 bases from J, leaving 11 bases between. This CDR3 is CASSQYPGQEAFF. Written as DNA, the CDR3 is TGTGCCAGCAGCCAATATCCAGGGCAGGAAGCTTTCTTT.

The chain carries TRBV5-4 and TRBJ2-5; TRBD2 aligns across 10 bases. CDR1 SGHNT and CDR2 YYREEE come from the germline V gene (reference sequence). J lost 3 bases, V lost 1 base, and 6 bases had no gene match. The CDR3 has 16 residues. Written as DNA, the CDR3 is TGTGCCAGCAGCTTGCCCGGGACTAGCGTCGAAGAGACCCAGTACTTC. Protein product: CASSLPGTSVEETQYF. Combining the CDR3 with reference TRBV5-4 and TRBJ2-5 gives the whole variable domain ETGVTQSPTHLIKTRGQQVTLRCSSQSGHNTVSWYQQALGQGPQFIFQYYREEENGRGNFPPRFSGLQFPNYSSELNVNALELDDSALYLCASSLPGTSVEETQYFGPGTRLLVL.

This clone has a single count. The chain couples TRBV10-3 to TRBJ1-4; TRBD1 aligns across 10 bases. The CDR3 contains 16 residues. With V trimmed by 5 bases and J by 2 bases, 5 bases remained unmatched. CDR1 and CDR2 (germline): ENHRY, SYGVKD. CDR3 region: CAISLGTGVTNEKLFF. The CDR3, as DNA: TGTGCCATCAGTTTAGGGACAGGGGTGACTAATGAAAAACTGTTTTTT.

The J gene is TRBJ2-5, the V gene TRBV5-4; 8 nucleotides align to TRBD1. V shed 4 bases and J 5 bases; nucleotides not matched to a gene: 10. The germline CDR1 and CDR2 sequences are SGHNT and YYREEE (reference sequence). The CDR3 consists of 15 residues. The CDR3 here is CASSRIAGGVETQYF. CDR3 DNA sequence: TGTGCCAGCAGCCGGATAGCAGGGGGCGTGGAGACCCAGTACTTC.

The chain recombines TRBV7-9 with TRBJ1-1; 9 bases align to TRBD1. V trimming: 1 base; J trimming: 6 bases; junction bases outside the gene matches: 9. Per germline, CDR1 SEHNR and CDR2 FQNEAQ (reference sequence). This CDR3 has 16 residues. For the CDR3, the DNA is TGTGCCAGCAGCTTAGGATTGGGACAGGGTACAGCTGAAGCTTTCTTT. Its translation: CASSLGLGQGTAEAFF. Together with reference TRBV7-9 and TRBJ1-1, the CDR3 gives the full variable domain: DTGVSQNPRHKITKRGQNVTFRCDPISEHNRLYWYRQTLGQGPEFLTYFQNEAQLEKSRLLSDRFSAERPKGSFSTLEIQRTEQGDSAMYLCASSLGLGQGTAEAFFGQGTRLTVV.

CDR3 nucleotide sequence: TGTGCCTGGAGTCCGCCCAGGGGGGAACCCTACGAGCAGTACTTC. This encodes CAWSPPRGEPYEQYF. The chain joins TRBV30 to TRBJ2-7, with D perhaps matching TRBD1 (7 bases). Germline CDR1 is GTSNPN and CDR2 is SVGIG (reference sequence). V was pared by 2 bases and J by 2 bases, with 16 bases between. This CDR3 comprises 15 residues.

V and J are TRBV6-5 and TRBJ2-2; D might be TRBD1 (9 bases). The CDR3 has 15 amino acids. Trimming removed 8 bases at V and 8 bases at J, with 21 bases between. The germline V gene has CDR1 MNHEY and CDR2 SVGAGI. This CDR3 reads CASCRAGGQGGELFF. Written as DNA, the CDR3 is TGTGCCAGCTGCAGGGCGGGAGGACAGGGGGGGGAGCTGTTTTTT.

The chain couples TRBV9 to TRBJ2-1; 10 nucleotides agree with TRBD2. The germline V gene encodes CDR1 SGDLS and CDR2 YYNGEE. This CDR3 contains 14 residues. Trimming took 7 bases from V and 7 from J; bases not matched to a gene: 8. CDR3 residues: CASGVASGSNEQFF. The CDR3 DNA is TGTGCCAGCGGAGTGGCTAGCGGGAGTAATGAGCAGTTCTTC. Filled out from reference TRBV9 and TRBJ2-1, the complete variable domain reads DSGVTQTPKHLITATGQRVTLRCSPRSGDLSVYWYQQSLDQGLQFLIQYYNGEERAKGNILERFSAQQFPDLHSELNLSSLELGDSALYFCASGVASGSNEQFFGPGTRLTVL.

The chain links TRBV5-1 to TRBJ2-5, with D maybe TRBD1 (6 bases). CDR1 is SGHRS, CDR2 YFSETQ, per germline. Between the trimmed V and J ends, which lost 4 bases and 5 bases, there was a span of 12 bases. The CDR3 runs 13 residues. Here the CDR3 DNA reads TGCGCCAGCAGCCCCAATAGGGGGGAGACCCAGTACTTC. Its translation is CASSPNRGETQYF. Using reference TRBV5-1 and TRBJ2-5 for the parts outside the CDR3, the full variable domain is KAGVTQTPRYLIKTRGQQVTLSCSPISGHRSVSWYQQTPGQGLQFLFEYFSETQRNKGNFPGRFSGRQFSNSRSEMNVSTLELGDSALYLCASSPNRGETQYFGPGTRLLVL.